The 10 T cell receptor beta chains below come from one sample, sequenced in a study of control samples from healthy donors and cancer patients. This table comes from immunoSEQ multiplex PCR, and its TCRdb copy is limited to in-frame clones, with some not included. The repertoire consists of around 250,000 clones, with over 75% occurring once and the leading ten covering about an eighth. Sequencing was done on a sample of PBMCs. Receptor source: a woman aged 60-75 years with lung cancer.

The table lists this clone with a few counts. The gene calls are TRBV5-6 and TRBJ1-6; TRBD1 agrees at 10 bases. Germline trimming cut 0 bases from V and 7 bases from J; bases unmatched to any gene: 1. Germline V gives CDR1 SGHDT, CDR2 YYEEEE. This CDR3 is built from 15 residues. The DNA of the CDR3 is TGTGCCAGCAGCTTGGGGGACAGGGGCAATTCACCCCTCCACTTT. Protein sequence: CASSLGDRGNSPLHF.

CDR3 residues: CASSHHPGLAKNIQYF. DNA of the CDR3: TGTGCCAGCAGCCACCACCCGGGACTAGCCAAAAACATTCAGTACTTC. This chain uses TRBV3-1 (or the pseudogene TRBV3-2) with TRBJ2-4, with a weak D call TRBD2 (6 bases). This CDR3 is built from 16 residues. V was cut by 3 bases and J by 0 bases, with 12 bases left in between. Germline values: CDR1 LGHDT, CDR2 YNNKEL (reference sequence).

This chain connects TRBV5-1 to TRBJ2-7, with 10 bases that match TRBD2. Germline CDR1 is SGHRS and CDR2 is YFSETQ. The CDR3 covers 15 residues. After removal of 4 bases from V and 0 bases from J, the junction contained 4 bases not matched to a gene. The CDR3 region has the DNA TGCGCCAGCAGCCTGGGGACTAGCGACTCCTACGAGCAGTACTTC. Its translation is CASSLGTSDSYEQYF.

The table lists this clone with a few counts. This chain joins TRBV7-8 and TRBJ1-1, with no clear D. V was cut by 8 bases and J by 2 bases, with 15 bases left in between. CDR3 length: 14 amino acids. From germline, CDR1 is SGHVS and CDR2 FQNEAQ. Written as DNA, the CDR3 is TGTGCCAGCGTGCTGGGAAGCGTTAACACTGAAGCTTTCTTT. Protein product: CASVLGSVNTEAFF.

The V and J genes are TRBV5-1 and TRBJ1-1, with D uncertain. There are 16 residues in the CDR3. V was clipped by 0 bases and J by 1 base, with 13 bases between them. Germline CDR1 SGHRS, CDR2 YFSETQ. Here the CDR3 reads CASSLGAWQPNTEAFF. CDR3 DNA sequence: TGCGCCAGCAGCTTGGGCGCCTGGCAGCCGAACACTGAAGCTTTCTTT. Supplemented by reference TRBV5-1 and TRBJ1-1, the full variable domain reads KAGVTQTPRYLIKTRGQQVTLSCSPISGHRSVSWYQQTPGQGLQFLFEYFSETQRNKGNFPGRFSGRQFSNSRSEMNVSTLELGDSALYLCASSLGAWQPNTEAFFGQGTRLTVV.

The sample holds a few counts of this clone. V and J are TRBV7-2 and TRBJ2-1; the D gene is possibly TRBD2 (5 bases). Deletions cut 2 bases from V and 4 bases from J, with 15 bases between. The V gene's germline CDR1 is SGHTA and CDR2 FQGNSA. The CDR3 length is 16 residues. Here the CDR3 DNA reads TGTGCCAGCAGCTTACTGCCCAGCGGAGGATACAATGAGCAGTTCTTC. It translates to CASSLLPSGGYNEQFF.

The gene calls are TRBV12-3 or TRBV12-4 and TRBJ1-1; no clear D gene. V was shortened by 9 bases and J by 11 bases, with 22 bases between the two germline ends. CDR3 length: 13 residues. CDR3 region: CASKPNRVEMAFF. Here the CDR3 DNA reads TGTGCCAGTAAGCCCAACCGCGTCGAGATGGCTTTCTTT.

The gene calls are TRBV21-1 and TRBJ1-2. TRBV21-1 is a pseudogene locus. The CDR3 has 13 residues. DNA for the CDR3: TGTGCCAGCAGCAAGCGGTCAGTGCAGGGCTACACCTTC. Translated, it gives CASSKRSVQGYTF.

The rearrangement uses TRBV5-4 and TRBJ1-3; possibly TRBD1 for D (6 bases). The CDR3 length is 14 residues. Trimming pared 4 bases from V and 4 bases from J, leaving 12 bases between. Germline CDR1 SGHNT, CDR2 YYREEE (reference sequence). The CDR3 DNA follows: TGTGCCAGCAGCCTTGGGGGCCTGGGAAACACCATATATTTT. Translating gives CASSLGGLGNTIYF. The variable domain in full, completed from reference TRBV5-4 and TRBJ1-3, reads ETGVTQSPTHLIKTRGQQVTLRCSSQSGHNTVSWYQQALGQGPQFIFQYYREEENGRGNFPPRFSGLQFPNYSSELNVNALELDDSALYLCASSLGGLGNTIYFGEGSWLTVV.

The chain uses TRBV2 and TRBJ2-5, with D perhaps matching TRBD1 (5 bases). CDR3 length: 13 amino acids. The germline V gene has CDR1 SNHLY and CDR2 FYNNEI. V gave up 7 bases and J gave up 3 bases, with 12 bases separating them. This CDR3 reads CASNRFAEETQYF. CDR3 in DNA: TGTGCCAGCAACAGGTTTGCAGAAGAGACCCAGTACTTC.